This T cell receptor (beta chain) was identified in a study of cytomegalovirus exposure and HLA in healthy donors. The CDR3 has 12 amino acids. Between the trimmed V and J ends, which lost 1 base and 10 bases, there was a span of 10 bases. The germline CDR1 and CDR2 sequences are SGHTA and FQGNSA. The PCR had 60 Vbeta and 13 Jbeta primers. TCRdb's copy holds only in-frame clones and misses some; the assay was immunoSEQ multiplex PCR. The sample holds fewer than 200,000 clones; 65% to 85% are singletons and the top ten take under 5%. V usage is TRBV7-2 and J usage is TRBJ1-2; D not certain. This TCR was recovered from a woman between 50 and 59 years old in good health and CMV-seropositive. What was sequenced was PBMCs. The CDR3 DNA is TGTGCCAGCAGCTTAGATCTGGGCGTCTACACCTTC. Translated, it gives CASSLDLGVYTF.